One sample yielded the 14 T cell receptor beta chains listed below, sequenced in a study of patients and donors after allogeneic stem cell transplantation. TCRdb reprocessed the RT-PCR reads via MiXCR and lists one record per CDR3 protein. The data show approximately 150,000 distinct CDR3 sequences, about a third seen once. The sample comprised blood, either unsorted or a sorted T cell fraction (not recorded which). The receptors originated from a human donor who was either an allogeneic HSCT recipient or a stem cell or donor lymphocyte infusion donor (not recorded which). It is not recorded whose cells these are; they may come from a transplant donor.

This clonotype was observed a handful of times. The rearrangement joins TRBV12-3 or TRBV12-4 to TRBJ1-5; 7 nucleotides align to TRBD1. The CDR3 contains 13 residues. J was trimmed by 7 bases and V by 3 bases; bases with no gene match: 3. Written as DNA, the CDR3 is TGTGCCAGCAGTTTGACAGGGAGACAGCCCCAGCATTTT. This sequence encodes CASSLTGRQPQHF.

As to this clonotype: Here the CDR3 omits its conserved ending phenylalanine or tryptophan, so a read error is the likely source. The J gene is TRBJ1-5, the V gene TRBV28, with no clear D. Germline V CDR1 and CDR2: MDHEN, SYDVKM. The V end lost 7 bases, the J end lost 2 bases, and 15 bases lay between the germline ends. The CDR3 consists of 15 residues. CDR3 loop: CASTVWGTRNQPQHL. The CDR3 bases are TGTGCCAGCACCGTCTGGGGTACCCGCAATCAGCCCCAGCATCTT.

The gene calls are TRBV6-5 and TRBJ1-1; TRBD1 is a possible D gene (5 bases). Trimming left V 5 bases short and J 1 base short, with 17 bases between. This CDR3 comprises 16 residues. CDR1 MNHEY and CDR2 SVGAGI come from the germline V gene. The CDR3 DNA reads TGTGCCAGCAGTACCGGCAGGGCCCGACCGAACACTGAAGCTTTCTTT. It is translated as CASSTGRARPNTEAFF.

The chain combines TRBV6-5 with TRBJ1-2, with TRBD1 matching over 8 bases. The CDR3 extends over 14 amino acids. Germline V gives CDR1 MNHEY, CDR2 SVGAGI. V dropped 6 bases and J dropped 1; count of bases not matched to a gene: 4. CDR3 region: CASSRQGNNYGYTF. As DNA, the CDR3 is TGTGCCAGCAGCCGACAGGGGAATAACTATGGCTACACCTTC.

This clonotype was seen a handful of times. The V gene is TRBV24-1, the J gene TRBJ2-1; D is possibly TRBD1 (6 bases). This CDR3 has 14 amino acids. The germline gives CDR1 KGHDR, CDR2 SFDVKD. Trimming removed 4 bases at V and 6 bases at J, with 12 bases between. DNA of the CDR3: TGTGCCACCAGTGACTCCGGGACATCCAATGAGCAGTTCTTC. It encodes CATSDSGTSNEQFF.

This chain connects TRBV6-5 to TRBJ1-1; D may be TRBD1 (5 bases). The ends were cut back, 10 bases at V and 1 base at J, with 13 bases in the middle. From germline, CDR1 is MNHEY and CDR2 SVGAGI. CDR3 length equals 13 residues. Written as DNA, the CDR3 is TGTGCCACTCTCCGGGACGGGAACACTGAAGCTTTCTTT. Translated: CATLRDGNTEAFF.

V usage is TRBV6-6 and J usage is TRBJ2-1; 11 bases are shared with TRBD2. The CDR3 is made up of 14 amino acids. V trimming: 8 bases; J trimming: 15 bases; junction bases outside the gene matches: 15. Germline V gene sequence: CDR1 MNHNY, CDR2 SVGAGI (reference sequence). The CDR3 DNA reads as TGTGCCAGCTCCACTAGCGGGGGCATTGACATAGGGTTCTTC. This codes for CASSTSGGIDIGFF.

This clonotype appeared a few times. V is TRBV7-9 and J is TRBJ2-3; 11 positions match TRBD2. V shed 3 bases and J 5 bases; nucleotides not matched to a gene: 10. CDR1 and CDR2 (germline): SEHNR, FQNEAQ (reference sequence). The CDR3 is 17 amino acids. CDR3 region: CASSFDVLAGGGDTQYF. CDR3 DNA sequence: TGTGCCAGCAGCTTCGACGTTCTAGCGGGGGGCGGAGATACGCAGTATTTT. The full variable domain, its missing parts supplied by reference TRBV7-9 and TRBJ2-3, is DTGVSQNPRHKITKRGQNVTFRCDPISEHNRLYWYRQTLGQGPEFLTYFQNEAQLEKSRLLSDRFSAERPKGSFSTLEIQRTEQGDSAMYLCASSFDVLAGGGDTQYFGPGTRLTVL.

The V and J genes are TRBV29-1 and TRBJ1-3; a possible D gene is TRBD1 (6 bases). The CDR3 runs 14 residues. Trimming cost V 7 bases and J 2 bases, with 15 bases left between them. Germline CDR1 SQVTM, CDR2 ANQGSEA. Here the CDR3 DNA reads TGCAGCGGCCTACAGGGCTCTCCTGGAAACACCATATATTTT. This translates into CSGLQGSPGNTIYF.

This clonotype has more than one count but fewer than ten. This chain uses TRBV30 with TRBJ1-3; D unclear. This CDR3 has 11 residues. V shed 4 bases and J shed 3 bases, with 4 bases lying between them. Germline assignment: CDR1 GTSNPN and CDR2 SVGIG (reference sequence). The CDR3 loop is CAWTDGNTIYF. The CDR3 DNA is TGTGCCTGGACCGATGGAAACACCATATATTTT. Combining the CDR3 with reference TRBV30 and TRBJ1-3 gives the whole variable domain SQTIHQWPATLVQPVGSPLSLECTVEGTSNPNLYWYRQAAGRGLQLLFYSVGIGQISSEVPQNLSASRPQDRQFILSSKKLLLSDSGFYLCAWTDGNTIYFGEGSWLTVV.

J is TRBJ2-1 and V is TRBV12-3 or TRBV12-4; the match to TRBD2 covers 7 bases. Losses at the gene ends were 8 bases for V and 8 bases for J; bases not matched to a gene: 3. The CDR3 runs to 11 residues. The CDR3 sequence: CASRGVDEQFF. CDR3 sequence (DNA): TGTGCCAGCCGGGGGGTAGATGAGCAGTTCTTC.

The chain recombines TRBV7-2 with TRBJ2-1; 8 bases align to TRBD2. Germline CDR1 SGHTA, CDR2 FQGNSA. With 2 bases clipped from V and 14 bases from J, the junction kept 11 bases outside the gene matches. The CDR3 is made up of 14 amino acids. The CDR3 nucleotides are TGTGCCAGCAGCTTACGGCCTTTAGCGGGGCCGGAGTTCTTC. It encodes CASSLRPLAGPEFF.

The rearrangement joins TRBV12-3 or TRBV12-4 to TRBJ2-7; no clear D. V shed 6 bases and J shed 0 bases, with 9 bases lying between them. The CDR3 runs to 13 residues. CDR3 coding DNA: TGTGCCAGCAGCCCGACCAGCTCCTACGAGCAGTACTTC. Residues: CASSPTSSYEQYF.

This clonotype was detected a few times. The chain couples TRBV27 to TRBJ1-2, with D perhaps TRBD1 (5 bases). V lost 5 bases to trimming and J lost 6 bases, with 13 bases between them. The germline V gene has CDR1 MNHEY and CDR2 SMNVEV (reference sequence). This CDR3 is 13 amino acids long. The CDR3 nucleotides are TGTGCCAGCAGTCCCTCGCGGGGGGATGGCTACACCTTC. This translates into CASSPSRGDGYTF.